This TCR beta chain stems from a study of OX40 agonist ivuxolimab in advanced cancers. Overall study findings and caveats: Clonal expansion among partial responders at 0.1-3.0 mg/kg ranked near the lowest.

A word on this clone: The antigen remains unidentified.

The CDR3 has 13 residues. Trimming took off 8 bases at V and 2 bases at J, with 9 bases between the two ends. Germline assignment: CDR1 MNHEY and CDR2 SVGAGI. People who had autoimmune disease history or systemic immunosuppression were excluded. Using immunoSEQ multiplex PCR, the repertoire was profiled, and TCRdb retains in-frame clones only, with some absent. The table lists tens of thousands of clones, about nine tenths of them singletons. The rearrangement uses TRBV6-5 and TRBJ2-2; D gene unclear. The TCR sequence derives from an adult with an advanced solid tumor such as melanoma, head and neck, liver or kidney cancer. The sequences come from CD4+ or CD8+ T cells sorted from blood, collected in a trial of the OX40 agonist ivuxolimab. The CDR3 sequence: CASLSENTGELFF. The CDR3 coding sequence is TGTGCCAGCCTCTCAGAAAACACCGGGGAGCTGTTTTTT.